This TCR beta chain was identified in a study of graft-versus-host responses after intestinal transplantation. Study-wide context: Isolated intestinal, liver-intestinal, or multivisceral transplants had been given to the recipients.

Graft specimens yielded both intraepithelial and lamina propria lymphocytes. Sequencing was performed with immunoSEQ multiplex PCR; in TCRdb, only in-frame clones are kept and a portion is missing. The sample lists about 63,000 clones, roughly nine tenths seen once, with approximately 1.6% in the top ten. The germline V gene has CDR1 SNHLY and CDR2 FYNNEI. The J segment lost 6 bases and the V segment lost 2 bases, leaving 7 bases of the junction unmatched. The CDR3 runs 15 residues. V gene TRBV2 combines with J gene TRBJ1-1; 9 nucleotides line up with TRBD1. The sequence derives from a human patient who received an intestinal transplant, so some T cells may come from the graft donor. The source was ileum tissue, collected approximately 370 days after transplant. Written as DNA, the CDR3 is TGTGCCAGCAGTGAACTTCGGGGACAGGGCGCTGAAGCTTTCTTT. Its translation is CASSELRGQGAEAFF.